The 9 T cell receptor beta chains given below trace back to one sample, sequenced in a study of T-cell memory formation after mild COVID-19. MiXCR, run by TCRdb on the 5' RACE reads, gives a single entry per CDR3 protein. This sample has about 390,000 distinct CDR3 sequences, with over 20% found just once. The specimen was PBMCs or a T cell subset sorted from them (not recorded which). These receptors all come from an adult woman who had mild COVID-19 (a few samples of this study predate the infection). Cell type and time point are not known.

The chain links TRBV3-1 to TRBJ1-3; D not resolved. Germline V gives CDR1 LGHDT, CDR2 YNNKEL (reference sequence). The CDR3 is 16 residues long. Trimming pared 7 bases from V and 0 bases from J, leaving 16 bases between. CDR3 coding DNA: TGTGCCAGCACCCCAACGGGTCCGATCTCTGGAAACACCATATATTTT. Translation gives CASTPTGPISGNTIYF.

This clonotype has only a few counts. J is TRBJ2-3 and V is TRBV9; maybe TRBD2 (6 bases). Trimming took off 0 bases at V and 2 bases at J, with 7 bases between the two ends. This CDR3 comprises 14 residues. Germline values: CDR1 SGDLS, CDR2 YYNGEE. DNA of the CDR3: TGTGCCAGCAGCGTAGCTAGCGTCACAGATACGCAGTATTTT. Protein: CASSVASVTDTQYF.

The chain has TRBV5-1 and TRBJ2-2; TRBD1 aligns across 7 bases. The CDR3 is 14 amino acids. Germline loops: CDR1 SGHRS, CDR2 YFSETQ. The V gene end was trimmed by 7 bases and the J gene end by 3 bases; junction bases not matched to a gene: 6. CDR3 in DNA: TGCGCCAGCGAGGGACAGACCGACACCGGGGAGCTGTTTTTT. Translation: CASEGQTDTGELFF.

The chain carries TRBV7-7 and TRBJ1-1, with D perhaps TRBD1 (5 bases). The CDR3 loop spans 13 amino acids. V lost 5 bases and J 4 bases, leaving 11 bases between the germline ends. CDR1 and CDR2 from the germline V gene are SSHAT and FNYEAQ (reference sequence). In nucleotides, the CDR3 is TGTGCCAGCAGCCCGGGGGAGGGCACTGAAGCTTTCTTT. Its translation is CASSPGEGTEAFF.

There are a few counts of this clonotype. The chain employs TRBV6-2 or TRBV6-3 and TRBJ2-4; D not resolved. The CDR3 extends over 17 amino acids. Trimming removed 5 bases at V and 6 bases at J, with 23 bases between. Germline CDR1 and CDR2: MNHEY and SVGEGT. In DNA form, the CDR3 reads TGTGCCAGCAGTCCTCTACCGGTGACTCGACCCCGAAACATTCAGTACTTC. Its protein is CASSPLPVTRPRNIQYF.

This clonotype came up a few times. This chain joins TRBV7-3 and TRBJ2-6; tentatively, D is TRBD2 (6 bases). Trimming took off 2 bases at V and 2 bases at J, with 7 bases between the two ends. CDR1 SGHTA and CDR2 FQGTGA come from the germline V gene. The CDR3 consists of 15 residues. The CDR3 protein is CASSLSGAGANVLTF. CDR3 sequence (DNA): TGTGCCAGCAGCTTATCGGGGGCTGGGGCCAACGTCCTGACTTTC. Looking up the rest from reference TRBV7-3 and TRBJ2-6 gives the full variable domain: GAGVSQTPSNKVTEKGKYVELRCDPISGHTALYWYRQSLGQGPEFLIYFQGTGAADDSGLPNDRFFAVRPEGSVSTLKIQRTERGDSAVYLCASSLSGAGANVLTFGAGSRLTVL.

The V gene is TRBV4-1, the J gene TRBJ2-3, with D uncertain. The length of the CDR3 is 14 residues. V dropped 1 base and J dropped 2 bases, with 7 bases sitting between them. In germline, CDR1 is MGHRA, CDR2 YSYEKL. The CDR3 sequence: CASSQGTVTDTQYF. Here the CDR3 DNA reads TGCGCCAGCAGCCAAGGAACAGTCACAGATACGCAGTATTTT.

V and J are TRBV30 and TRBJ1-1, with no clear D. The ends were cut back, 2 bases at V and 7 bases at J, with 11 bases in the middle. CDR3 length: 12 amino acids. Germline V gene sequence: CDR1 GTSNPN, CDR2 SVGIG (reference sequence). CDR3 nucleotide sequence: TGTGCCTGGAGTAGGGAGAAGAGTGAAGCTTTCTTT. Encoded protein: CAWSREKSEAFF.

This chain links TRBV24-1 with TRBJ2-3; tentatively, D is TRBD1 (5 bases). Deletions cut 3 bases from V and 2 bases from J, with 11 bases between. CDR1 is KGHDR and CDR2 is SFDVKD in the germline V gene. This CDR3 region has 15 residues. The CDR3 sequence is CATSDKGSPTDTQYF. CDR3 bases: TGTGCCACCAGTGATAAGGGGTCGCCCACAGATACGCAGTATTTT.